This TCR beta chain emerged from a study of CD8 T cells in Susac syndrome (dated by TCRdb to between 2019 and 2020). Regarding the research as a whole: The study used repertoire sequencing to test whether antigen drove CD8+ T cell activation and differentiation in Susac syndrome. Paper-wide results and their limitations: The number of individuals in the TCR sequencing and HLA analysis was acknowledged as relatively small.

This clonotype occurred once. Its binding antigen is unknown. It has no much larger one-base neighbor in the sample; base qualities were not kept. A single read offers scant evidence. RNA was extracted with the RNeasy kit and 0.5 to 1 ug was reverse transcribed using random hexamers. The immunoSEQ multiplex PCR assay, covering 54 Vbeta and 13 Jbeta segments, was used to amplify TCR beta CDR3 regions. PCR amplification bias was corrected using a synthetic template baseline for primer optimization and computational correction. Per the original workflow: Reads were assigned to V, D and J genes according to IMGT and analyzed in immunoSEQ Analyzer, with only productive sequences retained. Clonality was calculated as one minus the Shannon entropy normalized by log2 of the number of productive unique sequences. For each patient and control, public and private clones were evaluated among the 100 most prevalent clones. Clones were defined as Susac-specific if absent from the healthy and MS cohorts, from 900 to 1,300 published viral clones and from other ImmuneACCESS disease sequences. TCRdb trimmed public reads at Q25 via fastp, called clones via MiXCR and kept in-frame beta chains. Every entry covers one CDR3 protein and lists the most common genes and DNA from its rows. It is TCRdb's table, rather than the study itself, that gives the V and J calls and clone size. The sample table contains hundreds of thousands of distinct CDR3 sequences; only one count was recorded for 95% of them. The ten largest clones capture about 0.091% of the sample.

Peripheral blood CD8+ and CD4+ T cells from healthy donors, Susac syndrome patients and multiple sclerosis patients were profiled using high-throughput TCR beta sequencing. The multiple sclerosis controls were treatment-naive patients whose relapsing-remitting disease, either stable or active, fulfilled the revised McDonald criteria. Bulk CD8+ and CD4+ T cells were purified by magnetic negative isolation, while CD8+ TEMRA cells were enriched using FACS. Blood was collected in EDTA tubes and processed within 24 hours, with PBMCs isolated through density gradient centrifugation. PBMCs intended for TCR sequencing were cryopreserved in liquid nitrogen and thawed later in a water bath at 37 degrees C. A purity of at least 90% was achieved for sorted or isolated CD4+, CD8+ and CD8+ TEMRA cells. Reading from cysteine to phenylalanine, the CDR3 counts 13 amino acids. Left in the record is the CDR3 DNA by itself, 39 bases read in frame from the first base. Reading the germline V gene (reference sequence) gives CDR1 SEHNR and CDR2 FQNEAQ. At the junction V is shortened by 1 base and J by 7 bases, with 11 bases in between.

Material for sequencing was CD4+ T cells from PBMCs. The rearrangement combines TRBV7-9 with TRBJ2-7, with the D gene not confidently named. The clonotype originates from a human donor with multiple sclerosis. The CDR3 amino acid sequence is: CASSLVGPWEQYF. The nucleotide sequence is given as TGTGCCAGCAGCTTAGTAGGCCCTTGGGAGCAGTACTTC.